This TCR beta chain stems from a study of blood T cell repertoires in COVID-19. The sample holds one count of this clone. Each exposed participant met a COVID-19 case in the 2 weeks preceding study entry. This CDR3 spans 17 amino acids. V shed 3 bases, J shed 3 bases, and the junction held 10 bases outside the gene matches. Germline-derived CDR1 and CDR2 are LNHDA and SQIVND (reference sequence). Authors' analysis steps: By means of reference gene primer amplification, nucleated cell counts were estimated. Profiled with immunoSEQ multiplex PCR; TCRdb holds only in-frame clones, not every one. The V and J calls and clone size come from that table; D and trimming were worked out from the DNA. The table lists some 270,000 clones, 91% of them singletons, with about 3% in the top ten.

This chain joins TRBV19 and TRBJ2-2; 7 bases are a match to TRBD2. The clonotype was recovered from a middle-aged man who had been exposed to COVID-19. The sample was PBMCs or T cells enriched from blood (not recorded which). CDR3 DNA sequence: TGTGCCAGTAGTATCGTGGCGGGAGACCCTTACACCGGGGAGCTGTTTTTT. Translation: CASSIVAGDPYTGELFF.